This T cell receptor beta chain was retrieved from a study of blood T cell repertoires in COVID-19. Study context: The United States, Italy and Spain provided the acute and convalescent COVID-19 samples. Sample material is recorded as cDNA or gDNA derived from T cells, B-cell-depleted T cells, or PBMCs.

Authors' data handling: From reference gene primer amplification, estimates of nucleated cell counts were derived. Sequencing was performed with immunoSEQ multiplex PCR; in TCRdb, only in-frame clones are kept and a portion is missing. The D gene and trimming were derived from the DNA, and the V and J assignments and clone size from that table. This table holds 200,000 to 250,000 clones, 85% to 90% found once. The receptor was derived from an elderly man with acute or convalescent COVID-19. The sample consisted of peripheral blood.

In nucleotides, the CDR3 is TGTGCCAGCAGCTTAGATAGAGGAGATACGCAGTATTTT. It yields the protein CASSLDRGDTQYF. The chain recombines TRBV11-2 with TRBJ2-3; D not resolved. Trimming took 0 bases from V and 5 from J, leaving 6 bases between them. The CDR3 spans 13 residues. Germline V gene sequence: CDR1 SGHAT, CDR2 FQNNGV.